Described below is a single T cell receptor (beta chain) sequence and its context. What it recognizes is unknown. TCRdb redid the calling of the 5' RACE reads with MiXCR, one entry per CDR3 protein. Found here are about 140,000 distinct CDR3 sequences, 11% to 15% of them singletons; the top ten hold 28%. The data are from a study of T-cell memory formation after mild COVID-19. General observations from the study: Later expanders leaned CD4+, whereas day 15 to 85 contracting clones were balanced CD4/CD8. Contracting CD4+ clones lay largely in CM and EM, with CD8+ ones residing in EMRA.

Trimming at V came to 3 bases and at J to 7 bases, leaving 9 bases not matched to a gene. This CDR3 spans 15 amino acids. The sequenced sample consisted of PBMCs or a T cell subset sorted from them (not recorded which). The V gene is TRBV12-3 or TRBV12-4, the J gene TRBJ2-3; 8 positions agree with TRBD2. The TCR comes from an adult woman who had mild COVID-19 (a few samples of this study predate the infection). Cell type and time point are not known. The CDR3 nucleotides are TGTGCCAGCAGTTTTGGGCGGGAGGTTGTCCATACGCAGTATTTT. Its translation is CASSFGREVVHTQYF.